This passage covers 16 T cell receptor beta chains from one sample sequenced in a study of T cell changes during pregnancy in multiple sclerosis. Repertoires were generated with immunoSEQ multiplex PCR, while TCRdb's copy carries only in-frame clones and drops some. The table records tens of thousands of clones, 90% to 95% of them present only once. Sequencing used CD8+ T cells from peripheral blood mononuclear cells, obtained in the third trimester of pregnancy. The receptors originated from a female donor with multiple sclerosis, enrolled in a pregnancy study.

This rearrangement joins TRBV27 to TRBJ2-1; 9 positions match TRBD2. After removal of 2 bases from V and 1 base from J, the junction contained 9 bases not matched to a gene. The germline gives CDR1 MNHEY, CDR2 SMNVEV (reference sequence). This CDR3 is 18 amino acids long. The chain's CDR3 is CASSLRATAGGSYNEQFF. CDR3 coding DNA: TGTGCCAGCAGTTTACGAGCCACAGCGGGAGGTTCCTACAATGAGCAGTTCTTC.

This rearrangement joins TRBV5-5 to TRBJ1-1; D might be TRBD1 (5 bases). Per germline, CDR1 SGHKS and CDR2 YYEKEE (reference sequence). V lost 6 bases to trimming and J lost 4 bases, with 13 bases between them. The CDR3 has 13 amino acids. The CDR3 reads CASNQGGSTEAFF. DNA for the CDR3: TGTGCCAGCAATCAGGGAGGGAGCACTGAAGCTTTCTTT.

The chain joins TRBV7-2 to TRBJ2-5, with D possibly TRBD1 on 5 matching bases. V lost 5 bases, J lost 3 bases, and 7 bases lay in between. CDR1 is SGHTA, CDR2 FQGNSA, per germline. There are 12 residues in the CDR3. In DNA, the CDR3 is TGTGCCAGCAGCCCCAGGGAAGAGACCCAGTACTTC. Translated, it gives CASSPREETQYF.

The rearrangement links TRBV19 to TRBJ1-5; D gene unclear. This CDR3 is 16 amino acids long. Looked up from germline, CDR1 is LNHDA and CDR2 is SQIVND (reference sequence). V lost 5 bases and J lost 4, with 18 bases in between. CDR3 nucleotide sequence: TGTGCCAGTAGTCCGTGGCTGGCGGTACTTAATCAGCCCCAGCATTTT. The encoded protein is CASSPWLAVLNQPQHF. The full variable domain, completed using reference TRBV19 and TRBJ1-5, is DGGITQSPKYLFRKEGQNVTLSCEQNLNHDAMYWYRQDPGQGLRLIYYSQIVNDFQKGDIAEGYSVSREKKESFPLTVTSAQKNPTAFYLCASSPWLAVLNQPQHFGDGTRLSIL.

The chain recombines TRBV11-2 with TRBJ2-1, with D possibly TRBD2 on 6 matching bases. Germline V CDR1 and CDR2: SGHAT, FQNNGV. V lost 10 bases, J lost 4 bases, and 17 bases lay in between. The CDR3 spans 14 residues. Written as DNA, the CDR3 is TGTGCCATTTGGAGGGGTTCCCCATACAATGAGCAGTTCTTC. This encodes CAIWRGSPYNEQFF.

The genes are TRBV9 and TRBJ1-5; the match to TRBD1 covers 8 bases. Losses at the gene ends were 3 bases for V and 0 bases for J; bases not matched to a gene: 5. Germline V CDR1 and CDR2: SGDLS, YYNGEE. This CDR3 has 16 residues. CDR3 DNA: TGTGCCAGCAGCGCGACAGGGGATTATAGCAATCAGCCCCAGCATTTT. Amino acid sequence: CASSATGDYSNQPQHF.

The V call is TRBV4-1, the J call TRBJ1-1, with D unclear. The germline V and J ends were trimmed by 4 bases and 3 bases, with 12 bases remaining between them. CDR3 length: 14 residues. The germline gives CDR1 MGHRA, CDR2 YSYEKL. CDR3 DNA: TGCGCCAGCAGCCCCTCCCCCGGGGACACTGAAGCTTTCTTT. Its translation: CASSPSPGDTEAFF.

The chain employs TRBV27 and TRBJ1-4; maybe TRBD1 (5 bases). CDR1 and CDR2 (germline): MNHEY, SMNVEV (reference sequence). This CDR3 spans 16 amino acids. V dropped 5 bases and J dropped 8 bases, with 21 bases sitting between them. The CDR3 sequence: CASSLSWGDLREKLFF. The CDR3 nucleotides read TGTGCCAGCAGTCTTTCGTGGGGGGACTTAAGAGAAAAACTGTTTTTT.

This sequence joins TRBV7-9 and TRBJ1-1; tentatively, D is TRBD1 (6 bases). Trimming shortened V by 5 bases and J by 7 bases, and 14 bases separated the two germline ends. The germline CDR1 and CDR2 sequences are SEHNR and FQNEAQ (reference sequence). The CDR3 has 13 residues. In DNA form, the CDR3 reads TGTGCCAGCAGCCTAAAACAGGGACATGAAGCTTTCTTT. Its protein is CASSLKQGHEAFF. Full variable domain (outside the CDR3, taken from reference TRBV7-9 and TRBJ1-1): DTGVSQNPRHKITKRGQNVTFRCDPISEHNRLYWYRQTLGQGPEFLTYFQNEAQLEKSRLLSDRFSAERPKGSFSTLEIQRTEQGDSAMYLCASSLKQGHEAFFGQGTRLTVV.

The gene calls are TRBV14 and TRBJ2-6, with TRBD1 matching over 7 bases. Germline loops: CDR1 SGHDN, CDR2 FVKESK. J lost 2 bases, V lost 4 bases, and 5 bases had no gene match. The CDR3 has 16 residues. As DNA, the CDR3 is TGTGCCAGCAGCCCTCATCAGGGGGCTGGGGCCAACGTCCTGACTTTC. Protein product: CASSPHQGAGANVLTF.

This clone was detected only once. V gene TRBV5-1 combines with J gene TRBJ2-7, with a possible D match to TRBD1 (6 bases). The length of the CDR3 is 17 residues. In germline, CDR1 is SGHRS, CDR2 YFSETQ. V was pared by 4 bases and J by 3 bases, with 23 bases between. The CDR3 region has the DNA TGCGCCAGCAGCCCCCAGGGACCTAAAGGGGGTATCTACGAGCAGTACTTC. It yields the protein CASSPQGPKGGIYEQYF.

This chain uses TRBV7-6 with TRBJ2-3; 8 positions agree with TRBD1. The germline V gene has CDR1 SGHVS and CDR2 FNYEAQ. J gave up 2 bases and V 5 bases, and 9 bases lay outside the gene matches. The CDR3 length is 16 residues. The CDR3 sequence is CASSPQQGENTDTQYF. CDR3 coding DNA: TGTGCCAGCAGCCCGCAACAGGGGGAGAACACAGATACGCAGTATTTT. Supplemented by reference TRBV7-6 and TRBJ2-3, the full variable domain reads GAGVSQSPRYKVTKRGQDVALRCDPISGHVSLYWYRQALGQGPEFLTYFNYEAQQDKSGLPNDRFSAERPEGSISTLTIQRTEQRDSAMYRCASSPQQGENTDTQYFGPGTRLTVL.

By share of the sample, this clone is medium-sized (0.01 to 0.1%). The chain joins TRBV11-2 to TRBJ1-1; the D gene is possibly TRBD1 (5 bases). The CDR3 loop spans 14 amino acids. In germline, CDR1 is SGHAT, CDR2 FQNNGV. Trimming stripped 6 bases from V and 1 base from J, with 12 bases between. In nucleotides, the CDR3 is TGTGCCAGCAGACCGACGACAGCGAACACTGAAGCTTTCTTT. It is translated as CASRPTTANTEAFF.

The rearrangement joins TRBV7-9 to TRBJ2-1, with D uncertain. The V gene's germline CDR1 is SEHNR and CDR2 FQNEAQ (reference sequence). The CDR3 has 18 residues. V dropped 1 base and J dropped 0 bases, with 16 bases sitting between them. The CDR3 region is CASSLVASNVPSYNEQFF. In DNA form, the CDR3 reads TGTGCCAGCAGCTTAGTGGCTTCGAACGTACCCTCCTACAATGAGCAGTTCTTC.

The chain uses TRBV7-3 and TRBJ2-3; 9 nucleotides align to TRBD2. The CDR3 runs 15 residues. Germline-derived CDR1 and CDR2 are SGHTA and FQGTGA. Unmatched junction bases numbered 6, after V lost 5 bases and J lost 3 bases. The DNA for the CDR3 is TGTGCCAGCAGCCCCGGGACTAGCCAGACAGATACGCAGTATTTT. This translates into CASSPGTSQTDTQYF.

The V gene is TRBV27, the J gene TRBJ2-1; 7 nucleotides agree with TRBD1. The CDR3 is 13 residues long. Germline-derived CDR1 and CDR2 are MNHEY and SMNVEV (reference sequence). Trimming at V came to 6 bases and at J to 10 bases, leaving 9 bases not matched to a gene. The CDR3 reads CASSRMGQKEQFF. In DNA form, the CDR3 reads TGTGCCAGCAGCAGAATGGGACAGAAAGAGCAGTTCTTC.